The present entry profiles one T cell receptor (beta chain) with its context. What it binds is unknown. Use of 60 Vbeta and 13 Jbeta primers characterized the PCR. The data were produced by immunoSEQ multiplex PCR, yet TCRdb's version contains in-frame clones alone and is incomplete. The repertoire holds some 150,000 clones, with 71% as singletons. Though probably carrying unrecorded immune exposures, donors were nominally healthy at sampling. These data belong to a study of cytomegalovirus exposure and HLA in healthy donors. Study summary: Early release data held about 92 million unique TCRs from HLA-typed donors.

Study findings and constraints: A later analysis reportedly identified an Asian-associated ancestry cluster as carrying fewer N-insertions than the roughly 700-donor mean.

This receptor was obtained from a woman in her 30s in good health and CMV-seronegative. The sample comprised PBMCs.

The CDR3 DNA reads TGTGCCAGCAGCGTGGGACACCTAGGGGCAGATGAGCAGTTCTTC. It yields the protein CASSVGHLGADEQFF. V is TRBV7-9 and J is TRBJ2-1, with D possibly being TRBD1 (6 bases). The germline V gene has CDR1 SEHNR and CDR2 FQNEAQ (reference sequence). V was shortened by 5 bases and J by 8 bases, with 19 bases between the two germline ends. The CDR3 consists of 15 residues.